This T cell receptor beta chain stems from a study of cytomegalovirus exposure and HLA in healthy donors. The CDR3 has 14 residues. With V trimmed by 5 bases and J by 8 bases, 12 bases remained unmatched. Germline CDR1 GTSNPN, CDR2 SVGIG (reference sequence). PCR involved 60 Vbeta and 13 Jbeta primers. TCRdb's table, derived via immunoSEQ multiplex PCR, lists solely in-frame clones and lacks some. The sample consists of under 90,000 clones, roughly 74% of them appearing once. The rearrangement joins TRBV30 to TRBJ1-2; 9 positions match TRBD1. The receptor's source is a man aged 40-50 years in good health and CMV-seronegative. Sequenced material: PBMCs. CDR3 in amino acids: CAWHLRDRVSGYTF. CDR3 nucleotides: TGTGCCTGGCACCTCCGGGACAGGGTCTCCGGCTACACCTTC.